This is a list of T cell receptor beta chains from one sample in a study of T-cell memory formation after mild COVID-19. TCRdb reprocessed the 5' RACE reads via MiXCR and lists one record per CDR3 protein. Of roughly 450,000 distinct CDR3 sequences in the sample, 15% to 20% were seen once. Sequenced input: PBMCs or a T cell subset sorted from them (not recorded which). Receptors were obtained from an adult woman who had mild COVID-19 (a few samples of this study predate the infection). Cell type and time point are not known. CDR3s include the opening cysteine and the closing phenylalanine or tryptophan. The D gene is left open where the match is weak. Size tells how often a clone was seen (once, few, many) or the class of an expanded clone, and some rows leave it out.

cdr3_nt: TGCGCCAGCAGCTCTTCGACAGGGAGCACTGAAGCTTTCTTT
cdr3_aa: CASSSSTGSTEAFF
d_call: TRBD1
v_call: TRBV5-1
clone_size: NA
j_call: TRBJ1-1

cdr3_nt: TGCAGCGTGGACAGGGGCTCCTACAATGAGCAGTTCTTC
cdr3_aa: CSVDRGSYNEQFF
d_call: TRBD1
v_call: TRBV29-1
clone_size: few
j_call: TRBJ2-1

cdr3_nt: TGCGCCAGCAGCCACGAAGTGGGACTACGCACAGATACGCAGTATTTT
cdr3_aa: CASSHEVGLRTDTQYF
d_call: TRBD2
v_call: TRBV4-3
clone_size: many
j_call: TRBJ2-3

cdr3_nt: TGTGCCATTCGACAGGACTCCTACAATGAGCAGTTCTTC
cdr3_aa: CAIRQDSYNEQFF
d_call: NA
v_call: TRBV30
clone_size: NA
j_call: TRBJ2-1

cdr3_nt: TGCGCCAGCAGCTTCCAAGGTATTCTCGATACGCAGTATTTT
cdr3_aa: CASSFQGILDTQYF
d_call: NA
v_call: TRBV4-1
clone_size: many
j_call: TRBJ2-3

cdr3_nt: TGCGCCAGCAGCTTGCAGCGGGATACAGAGACCCAGTACTTC
cdr3_aa: CASSLQRDTETQYF
d_call: TRBD2
v_call: TRBV5-1
clone_size: NA
j_call: TRBJ2-5

cdr3_nt: TGCGCCAGCAGATACGGGGAAACCTACAATGAGCAGTTCTTC
cdr3_aa: CASRYGETYNEQFF
d_call: NA
v_call: TRBV5-1
clone_size: few
j_call: TRBJ2-1

cdr3_nt: TGTGCCAGCAGTTACTCGAGCAGTCGCGGGTACGAGCAGTACTTC
cdr3_aa: CASSYSSSRGYEQYF
d_call: NA
v_call: TRBV6-6
clone_size: once
j_call: TRBJ2-7

cdr3_nt: TGTGCCAGTAGTGAATTCGGGGGACTAGCAGTCCAGTTCTTC
cdr3_aa: CASSEFGGLAVQFF
d_call: TRBD2
v_call: TRBV19
clone_size: NA
j_call: TRBJ2-1

cdr3_nt: TGTGCCAGCAGCTTGGGGGGTGACATTCAGTACTTC
cdr3_aa: CASSLGGDIQYF
d_call: NA
v_call: TRBV5-5
clone_size: many
j_call: TRBJ2-4

cdr3_nt: TGTGCCAGCAGTCTCACCTCGACAGGGGGCACTGAAGCTTTCTTT
cdr3_aa: CASSLTSTGGTEAFF
d_call: TRBD1
v_call: TRBV12-3/TRBV12-4
clone_size: few
j_call: TRBJ1-1

cdr3_nt: TGTGCCAGTCGGGGAGTGGGGACCCAGTACTTC
cdr3_aa: CASRGVGTQYF
d_call: NA
v_call: TRBV27
clone_size: NA
j_call: TRBJ2-5

cdr3_nt: TGTGCCAGCAGGCAAGGACTGAGGAACACTGAAGCTTTCTTT
cdr3_aa: CASRQGLRNTEAFF
d_call: NA
v_call: TRBV5-4
clone_size: few
j_call: TRBJ1-1

cdr3_nt: TGTGCCAGCAGTGCAGGGACAGCTACCGGGGAGCTGTTTTTT
cdr3_aa: CASSAGTATGELFF
d_call: TRBD1
v_call: TRBV28
clone_size: NA
j_call: TRBJ2-2

cdr3_nt: TGCAGTGCTAGGGCTTTTAGCGGGGGGGCAAAGGCAGACTTC
cdr3_aa: CSARAFSGGAKADF
d_call: TRBD2
v_call: TRBV20-1
clone_size: NA
j_call: TRBJ2-7

cdr3_nt: TGTGCCAGCAGTTTACCCCCTCATGGGTACAATGAGCAGTTCTTC
cdr3_aa: CASSLPPHGYNEQFF
d_call: NA
v_call: TRBV27
clone_size: few
j_call: TRBJ2-1

cdr3_nt: TGTGCCAGCAGCGTGCGCACGAACACCGGGGAGCTGTTTTTT
cdr3_aa: CASSVRTNTGELFF
d_call: NA
v_call: TRBV9
clone_size: NA
j_call: TRBJ2-2

cdr3_nt: TGTGCCAGCAGTAGGGACAGGCACAATGAGCAGTTCTTC
cdr3_aa: CASSRDRHNEQFF
d_call: TRBD1
v_call: TRBV6-4
clone_size: many
j_call: TRBJ2-1

cdr3_nt: TGCGCCAGCAGCTCAGAATCAGATACGCAGTATTTT
cdr3_aa: CASSSESDTQYF
d_call: NA
v_call: TRBV5-1
clone_size: few
j_call: TRBJ2-3

cdr3_nt: TGCAGCGTTGAATCGGCTAGCAGGGGGGAGCTGTTTTTT
cdr3_aa: CSVESASRGELFF
d_call: NA
v_call: TRBV29-1
clone_size: few
j_call: TRBJ2-2

cdr3_nt: TGTGCCAGCAGACAGGGTTTCAACACTGAAGCTTTCTTT
cdr3_aa: CASRQGFNTEAFF
d_call: NA
v_call: TRBV7-2
clone_size: NA
j_call: TRBJ1-1

cdr3_nt: TGTGCCAGCAGCCGTCTGGGGGCGAGGGATCACGAGCAGTACTTC
cdr3_aa: CASSRLGARDHEQYF
d_call: NA
v_call: TRBV13
clone_size: few
j_call: TRBJ2-7

cdr3_nt: TGTGCCAGCAGCGAGTCCCGGGACCCTTCCCGTGGTGGCTACACCTTC
cdr3_aa: CASSESRDPSRGGYTF
d_call: NA
v_call: TRBV7-9
clone_size: few
j_call: TRBJ1-2

cdr3_nt: TGTGCCAGCAGTTACTCGAGTGGGATTGAAGCTTTCTTT
cdr3_aa: CASSYSSGIEAFF
d_call: NA
v_call: TRBV6-5
clone_size: NA
j_call: TRBJ1-1

cdr3_nt: TGTGCCAGCTCACCACCGATAACAACAGGACACAGGAGAGAGACCCAGTACTTC
cdr3_aa: CASSPPITTGHRRETQYF
d_call: NA
v_call: TRBV18
clone_size: many
j_call: TRBJ2-5

cdr3_nt: TGTGCCACCAGTGACCCTCAGACTAGCGCGGCGTTGTACAATGAGCAGTTCTTC
cdr3_aa: CATSDPQTSAALYNEQFF
d_call: TRBD2
v_call: TRBV24-1
clone_size: few
j_call: TRBJ2-1

cdr3_nt: TGTGCCAGCAGGGTTGGACTGGGGGGGACTAGTCCCCACAATGAGCAGTTCTTC
cdr3_aa: CASRVGLGGTSPHNEQFF
d_call: TRBD2
v_call: TRBV2
clone_size: NA
j_call: TRBJ2-1

cdr3_nt: TGTGCCAGCAGTCTTCAAGGACAGGAGTACAATGAGCAGTTCTTC
cdr3_aa: CASSLQGQEYNEQFF
d_call: TRBD1
v_call: TRBV5-5
clone_size: few
j_call: TRBJ2-1

cdr3_nt: TGTGCCAGCAGCTTGGGGTGGATGGGTGAGCAAATTGGCTACACCTTC
cdr3_aa: CASSLGWMGEQIGYTF
d_call: NA
v_call: TRBV7-9
clone_size: NA
j_call: TRBJ1-2

cdr3_nt: TGCGCCAGCTTGACTCTACAGGGGAATGAGCAGTTCTTC
cdr3_aa: CASLTLQGNEQFF
d_call: TRBD1
v_call: TRBV4-1
clone_size: few
j_call: TRBJ2-1

cdr3_nt: TGTGCCAGCAGCGCTTCGCGGGGGTTCGATGAGCAGTTCTTC
cdr3_aa: CASSASRGFDEQFF
d_call: TRBD2
v_call: TRBV7-2
clone_size: NA
j_call: TRBJ2-1

cdr3_nt: TGTGCCAGCAGCCCGGGTGCAGGGCAAAACTATGGCTACACCTTC
cdr3_aa: CASSPGAGQNYGYTF
d_call: NA
v_call: TRBV7-3
clone_size: NA
j_call: TRBJ1-2

cdr3_nt: TGTGCCAGTAGTATAATCTCTGGGGACAGGGTATCACCCCTCCACTTT
cdr3_aa: CASSIISGDRVSPLHF
d_call: TRBD1
v_call: TRBV19
clone_size: few
j_call: TRBJ1-6

cdr3_nt: TGCGCCAGCAGCCCGGGAAGAGCGGGGGGATATAGCACAGATACGCAGTATTTT
cdr3_aa: CASSPGRAGGYSTDTQYF
d_call: TRBD2
v_call: TRBV5-1
clone_size: NA
j_call: TRBJ2-3

cdr3_nt: TGTGCCAGCAGTGAAGTCAGATCCGGCTACACCTTC
cdr3_aa: CASSEVRSGYTF
d_call: NA
v_call: TRBV6-1
clone_size: NA
j_call: TRBJ1-2

cdr3_nt: TGCGCCAGCAGCTTGGCCCGACAGGGCTATGGCTACACCTTC
cdr3_aa: CASSLARQGYGYTF
d_call: TRBD1
v_call: TRBV5-1
clone_size: few
j_call: TRBJ1-2

cdr3_nt: TGTGCCAGCAGTTTCTGGACAGGGGGCAATGAGCAGTTCTTC
cdr3_aa: CASSFWTGGNEQFF
d_call: TRBD1
v_call: TRBV12-3/TRBV12-4
clone_size: few
j_call: TRBJ2-1

cdr3_nt: TGTGCCACCTGGACTAGCGGGGCCAGAGATACGCAGTATTTT
cdr3_aa: CATWTSGARDTQYF
d_call: TRBD2
v_call: TRBV24-1
clone_size: NA
j_call: TRBJ2-3

cdr3_nt: TGTGCCACCAGCAGAGGGGGGGGCTCTAACTATGGCTACACCTTC
cdr3_aa: CATSRGGGSNYGYTF
d_call: NA
v_call: TRBV15
clone_size: few
j_call: TRBJ1-2

cdr3_nt: TGTGCCAGCAGCTTAAATGTCGGGGGTGCCGATACGCAGTATTTT
cdr3_aa: CASSLNVGGADTQYF
d_call: NA
v_call: TRBV7-9
clone_size: NA
j_call: TRBJ2-3

cdr3_nt: TGCAGTGCTACCCCATTCTCAGGGTATGGCTACACCTTC
cdr3_aa: CSATPFSGYGYTF
d_call: NA
v_call: TRBV20-1
clone_size: NA
j_call: TRBJ1-2

cdr3_nt: TGCAGTGTCCGGGAGGGGGGGTTCGTGCAGTTCTTC
cdr3_aa: CSVREGGFVQFF
d_call: TRBD2
v_call: TRBV20-1
clone_size: NA
j_call: TRBJ2-1

cdr3_nt: TGTGCCAGCAGCTTGGACAGGTTCCCCTACAATGAGCAGTTCTTC
cdr3_aa: CASSLDRFPYNEQFF
d_call: NA
v_call: TRBV5-6
clone_size: NA
j_call: TRBJ2-1

cdr3_nt: TGCGCCACCTCCTCCAACAGGGTCCCCGGGGAGCTGTTTTTT
cdr3_aa: CATSSNRVPGELFF
d_call: NA
v_call: TRBV10-2
clone_size: NA
j_call: TRBJ2-2

cdr3_nt: TGCGCCAGCAGCCAAGGTGCGGGACAGGGGGCGATCGGCAATCAGCCCCAGCATTTT
cdr3_aa: CASSQGAGQGAIGNQPQHF
d_call: TRBD1
v_call: TRBV4-1
clone_size: many
j_call: TRBJ1-5

cdr3_nt: TGCGCCAGCAGCCAAGATGGAACAGGGAAGAACCCGGGAAATCAGCCCCAGCATTTT
cdr3_aa: CASSQDGTGKNPGNQPQHF
d_call: NA
v_call: TRBV4-1
clone_size: few
j_call: TRBJ1-5

cdr3_nt: TGTGCCAGCAGCTTGGTGCAGGGAATGACAGATACGCAGTATTTT
cdr3_aa: CASSLVQGMTDTQYF
d_call: NA
v_call: TRBV5-6
clone_size: few
j_call: TRBJ2-3

cdr3_nt: TGTGCCAGCAGTCGACTACTCGAGCGGGATAGGAATGAGCAGTTCTTC
cdr3_aa: CASSRLLERDRNEQFF
d_call: TRBD2
v_call: TRBV6-2/TRBV6-3
clone_size: few
j_call: TRBJ2-1

cdr3_nt: TGTGCCAGCAGCGTTACTGGTAACTACGAGCAGTACTTC
cdr3_aa: CASSVTGNYEQYF
d_call: NA
v_call: TRBV7-2
clone_size: NA
j_call: TRBJ2-7

cdr3_nt: TGCAGCGTCCGGGACAGGGACTACAATGAGCAGTTCTTC
cdr3_aa: CSVRDRDYNEQFF
d_call: TRBD1
v_call: TRBV29-1
clone_size: few
j_call: TRBJ2-1

cdr3_nt: TGTGCCTGGAGTGCTTTGGAGACCCAGTACTTC
cdr3_aa: CAWSALETQYF
d_call: NA
v_call: TRBV30
clone_size: NA
j_call: TRBJ2-5

cdr3_nt: TGCAGCGTTGCTAAGGGGGGGAGAGGTCGTGGCACCGGGGAGCTGTTTTTT
cdr3_aa: CSVAKGGRGRGTGELFF
d_call: NA
v_call: TRBV29-1
clone_size: NA
j_call: TRBJ2-2

cdr3_nt: TGTGCCAGCAGGAGGACAGGGAACGGGAGTGAAAAACTGTTTTTT
cdr3_aa: CASRRTGNGSEKLFF
d_call: TRBD1
v_call: TRBV2
clone_size: once
j_call: TRBJ1-4

cdr3_nt: TGTGCCAGCAGTGAACGGGGCAACGGCTACACCTTC
cdr3_aa: CASSERGNGYTF
d_call: NA
v_call: TRBV2
clone_size: NA
j_call: TRBJ1-2

cdr3_nt: TGTGCCAGCAGTTTACCAGGCCGGGAAACTGAAGCTTTCTTT
cdr3_aa: CASSLPGRETEAFF
d_call: NA
v_call: TRBV12-3/TRBV12-4
clone_size: NA
j_call: TRBJ1-1

cdr3_nt: TGTGCCACCAGTATCGACAGGTTGAATGAGCAGTTCTTC
cdr3_aa: CATSIDRLNEQFF
d_call: NA
v_call: TRBV24-1
clone_size: NA
j_call: TRBJ2-1

cdr3_nt: TGTGCCAGCAGTTTTCAGAGCTCCTACGAGCAGTACTTC
cdr3_aa: CASSFQSSYEQYF
d_call: NA
v_call: TRBV27
clone_size: many
j_call: TRBJ2-7

cdr3_nt: TGTGCCACCGGAGGGGTAGCGGGCACAGATACGCAGTATTTT
cdr3_aa: CATGGVAGTDTQYF
d_call: NA
v_call: TRBV24-1
clone_size: NA
j_call: TRBJ2-3

cdr3_nt: TGTGCCAGTAGCCTACGACAGGGGGTATTGGCTACGCAGTATTTT
cdr3_aa: CASSLRQGVLATQYF
d_call: TRBD1
v_call: TRBV19
clone_size: few
j_call: TRBJ2-3